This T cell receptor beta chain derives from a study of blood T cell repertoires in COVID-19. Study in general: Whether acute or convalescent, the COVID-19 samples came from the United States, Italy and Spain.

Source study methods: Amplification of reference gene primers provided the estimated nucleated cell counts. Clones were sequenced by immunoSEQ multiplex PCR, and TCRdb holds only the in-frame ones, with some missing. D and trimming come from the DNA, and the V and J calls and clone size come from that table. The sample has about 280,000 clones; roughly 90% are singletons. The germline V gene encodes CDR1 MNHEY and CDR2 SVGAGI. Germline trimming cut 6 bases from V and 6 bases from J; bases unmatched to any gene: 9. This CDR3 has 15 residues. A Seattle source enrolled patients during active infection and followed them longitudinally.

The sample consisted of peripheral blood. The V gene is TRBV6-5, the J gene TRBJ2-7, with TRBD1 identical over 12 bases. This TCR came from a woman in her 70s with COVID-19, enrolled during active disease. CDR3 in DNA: TGTGCCAGCAGGACCGGGACAGGGGGCGGCAGCGAGCAGTACTTC. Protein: CASRTGTGGGSEQYF.